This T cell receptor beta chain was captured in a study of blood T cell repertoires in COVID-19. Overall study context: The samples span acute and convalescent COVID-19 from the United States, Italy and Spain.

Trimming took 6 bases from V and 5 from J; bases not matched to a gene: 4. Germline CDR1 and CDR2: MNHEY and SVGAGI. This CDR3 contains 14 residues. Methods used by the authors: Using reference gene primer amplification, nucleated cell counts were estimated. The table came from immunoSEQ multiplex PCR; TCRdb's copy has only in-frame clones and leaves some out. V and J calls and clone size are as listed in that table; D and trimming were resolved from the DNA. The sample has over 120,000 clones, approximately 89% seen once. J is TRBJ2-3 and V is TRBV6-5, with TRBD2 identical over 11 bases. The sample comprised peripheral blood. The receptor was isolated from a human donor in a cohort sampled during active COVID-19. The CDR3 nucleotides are TGTGCCAGCAGCAGGACTAGCGGGCAAGATACGCAGTATTTT. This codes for CASSRTSGQDTQYF.